These 10 T cell receptor beta chains were sequenced from one sample in a study of shared clonotypes between healthy human individuals. Measured with immunoSEQ multiplex PCR; TCRdb has only the in-frame clones, and not every one. The table has 700,000 or so clones, less than 80% seen once; the top ten hold 1.8%. The sample was memory CD4+ T cells sorted from blood. Subset specified: CD45RA-negative fraction. The source of these receptors is a woman in her 30s in good health.

The V gene is TRBV7-2, the J gene TRBJ1-1, with D uncertain. The CDR3 has 16 residues. With 0 bases removed from V and 5 bases from J, the gap between germline ends came to 16 bases. CDR1 is SGHTA and CDR2 is FQGNSA in the germline V gene. Here the CDR3 reads CASSLALRVGWTEAFF. CDR3 nucleotides: TGTGCCAGCAGCTTAGCGTTGAGGGTCGGTTGGACTGAAGCTTTCTTT.

This clone appeared a few times. This sequence joins TRBV28 and TRBJ1-2, with a weak D call TRBD1 (6 bases). The V end lost 3 bases, the J end lost 7 bases, and 18 bases lay between the germline ends. The V gene's germline CDR1 is MDHEN and CDR2 SYDVKM. The CDR3 is made up of 15 amino acids. The CDR3 spells CASSLDQDRPFGYTF. The CDR3 bases are TGTGCCAGCAGTTTGGACCAAGACAGGCCTTTTGGCTACACCTTC.

V usage is TRBV6-1 and J usage is TRBJ2-2, with 8 bases fitting TRBD1. Trimming removed 6 bases from V and 6 bases from J; junction bases left unmatched: 6. The CDR3 runs to 14 residues. Germline V CDR1 and CDR2: MNHNS, SASEGT. CDR3 nucleotides: TGTGCCAGCAGCCCCACGGGACAGGCCGGGGAGCTGTTTTTT. Its translation: CASSPTGQAGELFF.

The chain combines TRBV7-7 with TRBJ2-7, with 8 nucleotides matching TRBD1. Germline V gives CDR1 SSHAT, CDR2 FNYEAQ (reference sequence). The ends lost 5 bases at V and 5 bases at J; junction bases unmatched: 14. The CDR3 is 16 residues long. This chain's CDR3 is CASSTQLTGVENEQYF. For the CDR3, the DNA is TGTGCCAGCAGCACCCAACTGACAGGGGTTGAGAACGAGCAGTACTTC.

The CDR3 sequence: CASSPHRGLTEAFF. The CDR3 coding sequence is TGTGCCAGCAGTCCACACAGGGGGCTGACTGAAGCTTTCTTT. This chain joins TRBV27 and TRBJ1-1; 9 bases are shared with TRBD1. CDR3 length: 14 amino acids. After removal of 5 bases from V and 5 bases from J, the junction contained 6 bases not matched to a gene. The germline V gene encodes CDR1 MNHEY and CDR2 SMNVEV (reference sequence).

The table lists this clone with a few counts. The CDR3, as DNA: TGTGCCAGCAGAAAACACCGGGACAGAGAAGAGACCCAGTACTTC. It codes for CASRKHRDREETQYF. This sequence joins TRBV6-5 and TRBJ2-5, with 7 nucleotides matching TRBD1. Unmatched junction bases numbered 10, after V lost 6 bases and J lost 3 bases. The V gene's germline CDR1 is MNHEY and CDR2 SVGAGI. The CDR3 extends over 15 amino acids.

The chain combines TRBV7-9 with TRBJ1-5, with D possibly matching TRBD1 (6 bases). Germline V CDR1 and CDR2: SEHNR, FQNEAQ (reference sequence). Trimming cost V 3 bases and J 2 bases, with 8 bases left between them. The CDR3 runs 14 residues. In DNA form, the CDR3 reads TGTGCCAGCAGCTTCGCAGGGGGCAATCAGCCCCAGCATTTT. Protein sequence: CASSFAGGNQPQHF.

In this sample, this clone turned up a few times. The rearrangement joins TRBV28 to TRBJ1-5, with no clear D. Germline V CDR1 and CDR2: MDHEN, SYDVKM. The V and J ends lost 4 bases and 7 bases respectively, with 14 bases between them. The CDR3 has 14 amino acids. Here the CDR3 DNA reads TGTGCCAGCAGTTCACTTTCTGCGCCCCAGCCCCAGCATTTT. Encoded protein: CASSSLSAPQPQHF.

The gene calls are TRBV5-1 and TRBJ2-5; D assignment may be TRBD1 or TRBD2 (5 bases each). The J call is uncertain, as TRBJ2-7 better fits the DNA end. The CDR3 has 14 amino acids. CDR1 is SGHRS, CDR2 YFSETQ, per germline. This CDR3 is CASRQGPGELEQYF. The CDR3 DNA reads as TGCGCCAGCAGGCAGGGCCCCGGGGAGCTCGAGCAGTACTTC.

On this clone: Sequence at one end of the junction differs from germline and may be a read error. The chain joins TRBV5-1 to TRBJ2-7, with 9 bases that match TRBD1. Germline V gives CDR1 SGHRS, CDR2 YFSETQ. The CDR3 contains 12 residues. CDR3 sequence reads: CASSPGQGLFLF. The DNA of the CDR3 is TGCGCCAGCAGCCCGGGACAGGGTCTTTTCCTATTC.